Shown below are 9 T cell receptor beta chains from a single sample sequenced in a study of blood T cell repertoires in COVID-19. The protocol was immunoSEQ multiplex PCR, while the TCRdb copy is restricted to in-frame clones and leaves out a portion. Here the sample spans 300,000 to 400,000 clones, 70% to 90% being singletons. The sample consisted of PBMCs or T cells enriched from blood (not recorded which). The receptor source for this set is a woman in her twenties or thirties with acute COVID-19.

The V gene is TRBV5-1, the J gene TRBJ2-1; TRBD2 matches at 10 bases. Germline lookup yields CDR1 SGHRS and CDR2 YFSETQ. V trimming: 4 bases; J trimming: 2 bases; junction bases outside the gene matches: 3. The CDR3 has 15 amino acids. The CDR3 is CASSQLAGAYNEQFF. DNA for the CDR3: TGCGCCAGCAGCCAGCTAGCGGGGGCCTACAATGAGCAGTTCTTC.

The chain uses TRBV7-2 and TRBJ2-7; TRBD2 agrees at 9 bases. With V trimmed by 5 bases and J by 3 bases, 11 bases remained unmatched. CDR1 is SGHTA, CDR2 FQGNSA, per germline. The CDR3 covers 16 residues. CDR3: CASSRHSGGASYEQYF. The CDR3 nucleotides are TGTGCCAGCAGCAGACATAGCGGGGGAGCGAGCTACGAGCAGTACTTC.

The chain combines TRBV24-1 with TRBJ1-2; D remains ambiguous. Trimming took off 0 bases at V and 2 bases at J, with 6 bases between the two ends. Germline CDR1 and CDR2: KGHDR and SFDVKD. This CDR3 contains 14 residues. In nucleotides, the CDR3 is TGTGCCACCAGTGATTTGTCAGAAAACTATGGCTACACCTTC. This translates into CATSDLSENYGYTF.

The V call is TRBV19, the J call TRBJ1-1; a possible D gene is TRBD1 (6 bases). The V gene's germline CDR1 is LNHDA and CDR2 SQIVND (reference sequence). This CDR3 comprises 14 residues. Trimming pared 6 bases from V and 5 bases from J, leaving 16 bases between. CDR3 amino acids: CASSKQGTGTEAFF. The CDR3 coding sequence is TGTGCCAGTAGCAAACAGGGCACAGGGACTGAAGCTTTCTTT.

The chain joins TRBV6-5 to TRBJ1-6; TRBD1 is a possible D gene (5 bases). There are 13 residues in the CDR3. The germline V gene encodes CDR1 MNHEY and CDR2 SVGAGI. The ends were cut back, 8 bases at V and 10 bases at J, with 15 bases in the middle. This CDR3 is CASQTGGESPLHF. In DNA form, the CDR3 reads TGTGCCAGCCAGACCGGGGGGGAATCACCCCTCCACTTT.

The genes are TRBV2 and TRBJ2-7, with TRBD1 as a possible D gene (5 bases). There are 13 residues in the CDR3. The germline gives CDR1 SNHLY, CDR2 FYNNEI. Trimming cost V 7 bases and J 1 base, with 11 bases left between them. The CDR3 DNA reads as TGTGCCAGCAAACAGGAATTTTCCTACGAGCAGTACTTC. This encodes CASKQEFSYEQYF.

DNA for the CDR3: TGTGCCAGCAGTTTAGGGGCATCTTCACCCCTCCACTTT. It translates to CASSLGASSPLHF. V gene TRBV27 combines with J gene TRBJ1-6; D is perhaps TRBD1 (5 bases). The CDR3 loop spans 13 amino acids. The germline V gene encodes CDR1 MNHEY and CDR2 SMNVEV (reference sequence). The V and J ends lost 2 bases and 9 bases respectively, with 8 bases between them.

This chain connects TRBV2 to TRBJ1-1; no clear D gene. V was trimmed by 3 bases and J by 0 bases, leaving 8 bases between them. This CDR3 comprises 14 residues. Germline V CDR1 and CDR2: SNHLY, FYNNEI. CDR3 nucleotides: TGTGCCAGCAGTGATTGGGCCATGAACACTGAAGCTTTCTTT. Translation: CASSDWAMNTEAFF.

V usage is TRBV5-1 and J usage is TRBJ1-2; perhaps TRBD1 as D (5 bases). This CDR3 comprises 15 residues. Trimming removed 4 bases at V and 0 bases at J, with 13 bases between. In germline, CDR1 is SGHRS, CDR2 YFSETQ. As DNA, the CDR3 is TGCGCCAGCAGCCCCGGCGGAGGGGCTAACTATGGCTACACCTTC. The encoded protein is CASSPGGGANYGYTF.